Reported below is one T cell receptor (beta chain). The germline V and J ends were trimmed by 4 bases and 5 bases, with 11 bases remaining between them. CDR1 is SGHTA and CDR2 is FQGNSA in the germline V gene. CDR3 length: 13 residues. This sample is part of a study of blood T cell repertoires in COVID-19. Study background: The samples span acute and convalescent COVID-19 from the United States, Italy and Spain. T cells, B-cell-depleted T cells, or PBMCs supplied cDNA or gDNA.

As originally analysed: Amplification from reference gene primers served as the basis for estimated nucleated cell counts. Repertoires were generated with immunoSEQ multiplex PCR, while TCRdb's copy carries only in-frame clones and drops some. V and J calls and clone size follow that table, whereas D and trimming were derived from the DNA. This sample carries some 75,000 clones, around 90% of them seen once, and the ten largest clones take less than 8.5%. The clonotype comes from a human donor in a cohort sampled during active COVID-19. The chain couples TRBV7-2 to TRBJ2-5, with D unclear. Sequencing was done on a sample of peripheral blood. The CDR3 loop reads CASSSSGLETQYF. CDR3 DNA: TGTGCCAGCAGCTCTAGTGGTTTGGAGACCCAGTACTTC.